The next 32 T cell receptor beta chains were all read from a single sample in a study of cytomegalovirus exposure and HLA in healthy donors (dated 2017 in TCRdb). The library was generated by the immunoSEQ multiplex PCR assay. A mixture of 60 forward primers for TCR Vbeta segments and 13 reverse primers for TCR Jbeta segments was used in the multiplex PCR. TCRdb limited this immuneACCESS table to in-frame rearrangements with V and J called. A share of clones is missing; checked studies link under half to unresolved V genes, and the rest is unexplained. The sample table contains about 130,000 clones; only one count was recorded for about 68% of them. Of the sample, approximately 4% is held by the ten largest clones. Sequencing was done on a sample of PBMCs. These TCRs come from a man in his forties or fifties in good health and CMV-seropositive.

The V call is TRBV27, the J call TRBJ1-2; D is ambiguous. Germline CDR1 reads MNHEY; CDR2 reads SMNVEV (reference sequence). This CDR3 is 15 amino acids long. Deletions cut 6 bases from V and 3 bases from J, with 17 bases between. The CDR3 coding sequence is TGTGCCAGCAGGGGCAGAATCATAGAAGACTATGGCTACACCTTC. Its protein is CASRGRIIEDYGYTF.

This chain uses TRBV7-3 with TRBJ1-1; D might be TRBD1 (6 bases). Germline assignment: CDR1 SGHTA and CDR2 FQGTGA. The V end was cut by 7 bases, the J end by 3 bases, with 15 bases between. CDR3 length: 14 amino acids. The CDR3: CASKRGKQDTEAFF. In DNA, the CDR3 is TGTGCCAGCAAAAGGGGGAAACAGGACACTGAAGCTTTCTTT.

This clone has more than one count but fewer than ten. The J gene is TRBJ1-5, the V gene TRBV5-6, with a weak D call TRBD1 (5 bases). The length of the CDR3 is 14 residues. The V end was cut by 4 bases, the J end by 7 bases, with 15 bases between. CDR1 is SGHDT, CDR2 YYEEEE, per germline. CDR3 in DNA: TGTGCCAGCAGCGAGACACGGTCAGGGCAGCCCCAGCATTTT. Protein product: CASSETRSGQPQHF. Full variable domain (outside the CDR3, taken from reference TRBV5-6 and TRBJ1-5): DAGVTQSPTHLIKTRGQQVTLRCSPKSGHDTVSWYQQALGQGPQFIFQYYEEEERQRGNFPDRFSGHQFPNYSSELNVNALLLGDSALYLCASSETRSGQPQHFGDGTRLSIL.

The chain is built from TRBV30 and TRBJ1-6; D possibly corresponds to TRBD1 (6 bases). V lost 4 bases and J lost 0, with 19 bases in between. The CDR3 runs 18 residues. The germline V gene has CDR1 GTSNPN and CDR2 SVGIG (reference sequence). DNA of the CDR3: TGTGCCTGGATGGGACAAGAAACCCTCTTCTCCTATAATTCACCCCTCCACTTT. It specifies CAWMGQETLFSYNSPLHF.

To note about this clone: One junction end disagrees with the germline gene, perhaps due to a read error. The chain combines TRBV2 with TRBJ2-2, with D tentatively TRBD1 (7 bases). The germline V gene has CDR1 SNHLY and CDR2 FYNNEI. There are 16 residues in the CDR3. CDR3: CASSEAGGRGIGELLF. DNA for the CDR3: TGTGCCAGCAGTGAAGCGGGGGGCAGGGGGATCGGGGAGCTGCTTTTT.

The chain is built from TRBV6-5 and TRBJ1-2, with D uncertain. With 8 bases removed from V and 4 bases from J, the gap between germline ends came to 17 bases. CDR1 is MNHEY and CDR2 is SVGAGI in the germline V gene. CDR3 size: 14 residues. In DNA, the CDR3 is TGTGCCAGCGCCGACGGAGGGAATGGCTATGGCTACACCTTC. Its protein product is CASADGGNGYGYTF.

This clone was detected once. The V call is TRBV5-1, the J call TRBJ2-7; weak D call: TRBD2 (5 bases). Germline CDR1 reads SGHRS; CDR2 reads YFSETQ. This CDR3 has 20 residues. V lost 4 bases and J lost 2, with 31 bases in between. CDR3 sequence: CASSQRGLAQTRVLPYEQYF. The CDR3 nucleotides are TGCGCCAGCAGCCAGAGAGGTTTGGCTCAGACGAGGGTCCTACCCTACGAGCAGTACTTC.

The chain couples TRBV27 to TRBJ1-4; weak D call: TRBD1 (6 bases). The CDR3 totals 17 residues. Germline values: CDR1 MNHEY, CDR2 SMNVEV (reference sequence). Trimming left V 0 bases short and J 4 bases short, with 15 bases between. CDR3 in amino acids: CASSLSKQGGLNEKLFF. The CDR3 DNA is TGTGCCAGCAGTTTATCAAAACAGGGCGGGCTTAATGAAAAACTGTTTTTT.

The chain has TRBV20-1 and TRBJ1-2; tentative D call: TRBD1 (5 bases). V was pared by 6 bases and J by 9 bases, with 14 bases between. The CDR3 has 11 residues. Germline V gene sequence: CDR1 DFQATT, CDR2 SNEGSKA (reference sequence). Here the CDR3 DNA reads TGCAGTGCAGGCGGTCGGGGGAGCTACACCTTC. This translates into CSAGGRGSYTF.

The chain joins TRBV10-3 to TRBJ2-5, with D maybe TRBD1 (6 bases). V lost 3 bases and J lost 3, with 14 bases in between. Germline CDR1 is ENHRY and CDR2 is SYGVKD. CDR3 length equals 15 residues. CDR3 in amino acids: CAISEGGRSKETQYF. DNA of the CDR3: TGTGCCATCAGTGAAGGGGGAAGAAGCAAAGAGACCCAGTACTTC.

This clone was counted between two and nine times. The gene calls are TRBV27 and TRBJ2-1; TRBD1 agrees at 11 bases. Germline CDR1 reads MNHEY; CDR2 reads SMNVEV (reference sequence). The V segment lost 8 bases and the J segment 6 bases; nucleotides outside the gene matches: 18. This CDR3 has 18 amino acids. The CDR3 nucleotides are TGTGCCAGCCGACGGACAGGGGGCGAGTTACTTTCTAGCAATGAGCAGTTCTTC. It specifies CASRRTGGELLSSNEQFF.

Comments on this clone: Different DNA sequences within this sample yield the same CDR3. V is TRBV9 and J is TRBJ2-7; 7 nucleotides align to TRBD1. CDR3 length equals 14 residues. CDR1 and CDR2 (germline): SGDLS, YYNGEE. V dropped 0 bases and J dropped 2; count of bases not matched to a gene: 2. The CDR3, as DNA: TGTGCCAGCAGCGTAGGGCAGGGGGCCTACGAGCAGTACTTC. It specifies CASSVGQGAYEQYF.

This sequence joins TRBV30 and TRBJ1-2; no definite D call. Germline-derived CDR1 and CDR2 are GTSNPN and SVGIG (reference sequence). The CDR3 extends over 13 amino acids. Trimming took 5 bases from V and 2 from J, leaving 12 bases between them. This CDR3 reads CAWGEGSNYGYTF. DNA for the CDR3: TGTGCCTGGGGGGAGGGCTCAAACTATGGCTACACCTTC.

In nucleotides, the CDR3 is TGTGCCACCCAACAGGGTCACCCAACTAATGAAAAACTGTTTTTT. Encoded protein: CATQQGHPTNEKLFF. The chain employs TRBV15 and TRBJ1-4; D perhaps matches TRBD1 (6 bases). Per the germline V gene, CDR1 is LNHNV and CDR2 is YYDKDF (reference sequence). Trimming pared 8 bases from V and 0 bases from J, leaving 13 bases between. The CDR3 has 15 amino acids.

V usage is TRBV5-1 and J usage is TRBJ1-4; D remains ambiguous. Germline CDR1 is SGHRS and CDR2 is YFSETQ. The CDR3 sequence is 15 residues long. Deletions cut 2 bases from V and 0 bases from J, with 8 bases between. DNA for the CDR3: TGCGCCAGCAGCTTTACCGCAGCAACTAATGAAAAACTGTTTTTT. The encoded protein is CASSFTAATNEKLFF.

CDR3 amino acids: CASSRDTNYEQYF. The CDR3 DNA follows: TGTGCCAGCAGCCGGGACACCAACTACGAGCAGTACTTC. The J gene is TRBJ2-7, the V gene TRBV7-3, with D maybe TRBD1 (6 bases). Germline assignment: CDR1 SGHTA and CDR2 FQGTGA. The CDR3 spans 13 residues. V was pared by 5 bases and J by 3 bases, with 11 bases between. The whole variable domain, remainder taken from reference TRBV7-3 and TRBJ2-7, is GAGVSQTPSNKVTEKGKYVELRCDPISGHTALYWYRQSLGQGPEFLIYFQGTGAADDSGLPNDRFFAVRPEGSVSTLKIQRTERGDSAVYLCASSRDTNYEQYFGPGTRLTVT.

The CDR3 DNA sequence: TGCGCCAGCAGTGGAAGTCCGGGGAGACTCTACAATGAGCAGTTCTTC. This sequence encodes CASSGSPGRLYNEQFF. This rearrangement joins TRBV5-1 to TRBJ2-1; D is perhaps TRBD2 (5 bases). This CDR3 contains 16 residues. The V and J ends lost 5 bases and 3 bases respectively, with 18 bases between them. CDR1 SGHRS and CDR2 YFSETQ come from the germline V gene.

The chain recombines TRBV25-1 with TRBJ1-3; D ambiguous. V lost 5 bases to trimming and J lost 0 bases, with 5 bases between them. The CDR3 consists of 13 residues. Germline lookup yields CDR1 MGHDK and CDR2 SYGVNS. In DNA form, the CDR3 reads TGTGCCAGCAGTATCCTCTCTGGAAACACCATATATTTT. This encodes CASSILSGNTIYF.

This chain joins TRBV11-2 and TRBJ1-3; D perhaps matches TRBD1 (5 bases). The CDR3 extends over 15 amino acids. Germline CDR1 reads SGHAT; CDR2 reads FQNNGV. The V gene lost 0 bases and the J gene lost 0 bases, with 6 bases spanning the gap. CDR3 DNA: TGTGCCAGCAGCTTAGATGGGGCCTCTGGAAACACCATATATTTT. Its translation is CASSLDGASGNTIYF. Combining the CDR3 with reference TRBV11-2 and TRBJ1-3 gives the whole variable domain EAGVAQSPRYKIIEKRQSVAFWCNPISGHATLYWYQQILGQGPKLLIQFQNNGVVDDSQLPKDRFSAERLKGVDSTLKIQPAKLEDSAVYLCASSLDGASGNTIYFGEGSWLTVV.

This clone has more than one count but fewer than ten. The J gene is TRBJ2-2, the V gene TRBV5-4; 8 nucleotides match TRBD1. The CDR3 is 14 amino acids. Looked up from germline, CDR1 is SGHNT and CDR2 is YYREEE (reference sequence). V shed 4 bases, J shed 5 bases, and the junction held 4 bases outside the gene matches. DNA for the CDR3: TGTGCCAGCAGCCCGGGACAGGTTACCGGGGAGCTGTTTTTT. Its protein product is CASSPGQVTGELFF. The full variable domain, its missing parts supplied by reference TRBV5-4 and TRBJ2-2, is ETGVTQSPTHLIKTRGQQVTLRCSSQSGHNTVSWYQQALGQGPQFIFQYYREEENGRGNFPPRFSGLQFPNYSSELNVNALELDDSALYLCASSPGQVTGELFFGEGSRLTVL.

The chain is built from TRBV11-3 and TRBJ2-5; TRBD2 is a possible D gene (6 bases). Germline V lookup: CDR1 SGHNT, CDR2 YENEEA. V lost 1 base and J lost 3, with 9 bases in between. The CDR3 runs 14 residues. CDR3 amino acids: CASSLGGTEETQYF. The CDR3 DNA reads TGTGCCAGCAGCTTAGGAGGGACTGAAGAGACCCAGTACTTC.

The rearrangement joins TRBV27 to TRBJ2-1; 13 nucleotides match TRBD2. The junction had 7 bases not matched to a gene; V was cut back by 5 bases and J by 6 bases. The CDR3 is 16 residues long. The germline CDR1 and CDR2 sequences are MNHEY and SMNVEV (reference sequence). Written as DNA, the CDR3 is TGTGCCAGCAGTCCTACTAGCGGGAGGGCCTTCAATGAGCAGTTCTTC. Protein product: CASSPTSGRAFNEQFF.

V usage is TRBV30 and J usage is TRBJ2-5; the D gene is possibly TRBD2 (6 bases). The J call is in doubt because the DNA end fits TRBJ2-7 better. Germline loops: CDR1 GTSNPN, CDR2 SVGIG (reference sequence). CDR3 length: 13 residues. CDR3 coding DNA: TGTGCCTGGAGTGTAAGCCTAGCGAACGAGCAGTACTTC. As protein: CAWSVSLANEQYF.

The chain is built from TRBV6-1 and TRBJ1-1, with D maybe TRBD1 (5 bases). This CDR3 spans 13 amino acids. Trimming removed 6 bases from V and 6 bases from J, with 14 bases in between. Germline V CDR1 and CDR2: MNHNS, SASEGT. DNA for the CDR3: TGTGCCAGCAGAAAAGGGGTCAACCCTGAAGCTTTCTTT. It encodes CASRKGVNPEAFF.

CDR3 nucleotide sequence: TGTGCCAGCAGCTTAATTCGCGGGAGGAGAGACACCGGGGAGCTGTTTTTT. Encoded protein: CASSLIRGRRDTGELFF. The rearrangement uses TRBV7-8 and TRBJ2-2; 8 bases align to TRBD2. Per germline, CDR1 SGHVS and CDR2 FQNEAQ. After removal of 2 bases from V and 3 bases from J, the junction contained 8 bases not matched to a gene. The CDR3 loop spans 17 amino acids.

V gene TRBV9 combines with J gene TRBJ2-7, with D perhaps TRBD2 (5 bases). Germline V gene data show CDR1 as SGDLS and CDR2 as YYNGEE. Trimming cost V 0 bases and J 7 bases, with 11 bases left between them. The CDR3 is 13 amino acids. CDR3 bases: TGTGCCAGCAGCGTAGGTGGGCCGGGGGAGCAGTACTTC. Translating it yields CASSVGGPGEQYF.

The chain links TRBV29-1 to TRBJ1-1; 8 nucleotides align to TRBD1. There are 12 residues in the CDR3. Germline-derived CDR1 and CDR2 are SQVTM and ANQGSEA. Trimming took 7 bases from V and 4 from J; bases not matched to a gene: 5. In nucleotides, the CDR3 is TGCAGCGCCGGACAGGGAGTCACTGAAGCTTTCTTT. The encoded protein is CSAGQGVTEAFF. Full variable domain (remainder filled in from reference TRBV29-1 and TRBJ1-1): SAVISQKPSRDICQRGTSLTIQCQVDSQVTMMFWYRQQPGQSLTLIATANQGSEATYESGFVIDKFPISRPNLTFSTLTVSNMSPEDSSIYLCSAGQGVTEAFFGQGTRLTVV.

This chain uses TRBV7-6 with TRBJ2-2, with 9 bases identical to TRBD1. Per germline, CDR1 SGHVS and CDR2 FNYEAQ. With 5 bases clipped from V and 3 bases from J, the junction kept 4 bases outside the gene matches. This CDR3 has 15 residues. The CDR3 DNA sequence: TGTGCCAGCAGCACCCGACAGGGGGACACCGGGGAGCTGTTTTTT. Its protein is CASSTRQGDTGELFF.

V gene TRBV30 combines with J gene TRBJ2-5; no reliable D call. The V and J ends lost 2 bases and 4 bases respectively, with 8 bases between them. Germline V lookup: CDR1 GTSNPN, CDR2 SVGIG (reference sequence). The CDR3 is made up of 12 amino acids. The CDR3 loop is CAWSKGAETQYF. The CDR3 DNA is TGTGCCTGGAGTAAAGGAGCAGAGACCCAGTACTTC.

V and J are TRBV28 and TRBJ2-1; TRBD2 might be the D (7 bases). CDR1 is MDHEN and CDR2 is SYDVKM in the germline V gene. The CDR3 covers 15 residues. V was shortened by 5 bases and J by 5 bases, with 16 bases between the two germline ends. The CDR3 DNA follows: TGTGCCAGCAGTCCTTGGGGGAGGGACAACAATGAGCAGTTCTTC. Amino acid sequence: CASSPWGRDNNEQFF.

The chain combines TRBV28 with TRBJ1-5; no reliable D call. Trimming took 6 bases from V and 3 from J, leaving 18 bases between them. CDR3 length: 16 residues. In germline, CDR1 is MDHEN, CDR2 SYDVKM. In nucleotides, the CDR3 is TGTGCCAGCAGAGAGGGAACAGTGTCGTTCAATCAGCCCCAGCATTTT. It specifies CASREGTVSFNQPQHF.

This clone was seen only a few times. The gene calls are TRBV29-1 and TRBJ1-2, with 8 bases that match TRBD1. The length of the CDR3 is 12 residues. Germline V gene lookup returns CDR1 SQVTM and CDR2 ANQGSEA. J was trimmed by 3 bases and V by 7 bases; bases with no gene match: 4. CDR3 in amino acids: CSAVDRDYGYTF. CDR3 in DNA: TGCAGCGCCGTGGACAGGGACTATGGCTACACCTTC.